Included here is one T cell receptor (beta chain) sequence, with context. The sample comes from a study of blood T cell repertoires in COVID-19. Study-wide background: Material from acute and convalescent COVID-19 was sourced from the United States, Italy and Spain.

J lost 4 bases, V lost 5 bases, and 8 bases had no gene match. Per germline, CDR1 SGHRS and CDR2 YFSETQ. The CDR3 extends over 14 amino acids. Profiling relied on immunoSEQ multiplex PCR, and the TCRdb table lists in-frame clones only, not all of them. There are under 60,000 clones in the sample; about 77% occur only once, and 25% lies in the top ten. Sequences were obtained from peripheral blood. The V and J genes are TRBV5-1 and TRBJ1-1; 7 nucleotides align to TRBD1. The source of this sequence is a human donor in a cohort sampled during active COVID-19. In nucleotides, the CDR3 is TGCGCCAGCAGTCCACAGGGGTCGGGCACTGAAGCTTTCTTT. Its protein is CASSPQGSGTEAFF. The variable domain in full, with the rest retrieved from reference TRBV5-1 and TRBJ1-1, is KAGVTQTPRYLIKTRGQQVTLSCSPISGHRSVSWYQQTPGQGLQFLFEYFSETQRNKGNFPGRFSGRQFSNSRSEMNVSTLELGDSALYLCASSPQGSGTEAFFGQGTRLTVV.